These T cell receptor beta chains were read from a single sample in a study of identical twins. TCRdb ran MiXCR on the 5' RACE reads and lists one entry per CDR3 protein. The sample holds hundreds of thousands of distinct CDR3 sequences, approximately 22% seen once. A further study also used this sample, focusing on T cells expressing NK-cell markers.

The source material was PBMCs. The receptor source for this set is a young woman in good health. Each CDR3 is given with its conserved first and last residue. The order of the fields is J gene, V gene, clone size, D gene, CDR3 protein, CDR3 DNA. D genes are given only for firm matches. Only some rows state a clone size, as once, few, many or a class for expanded clones.

>TRBJ2-1|TRBV6-1|NA|TRBD2
CASSPSRRGGINEQFF
TGTGCCAGCAGTCCCTCCCGGCGGGGGGGCATTAATGAGCAGTTCTTC
>TRBJ2-7|TRBV12-3/TRBV12-4|NA|NA
CASSPPGSLSHEQYF
TGTGCCAGCAGTCCCCCCGGCAGCCTTTCCCACGAGCAGTACTTC
>TRBJ2-2|TRBV9|NA|TRBD2
CASSVPSGGGELFF
TGTGCCAGCAGCGTACCTAGCGGAGGCGGGGAGCTGTTTTTT
>TRBJ2-5|TRBV20-1|few|NA
CSARGTDWQETQYF
TGCAGTGCTAGAGGGACCGACTGGCAAGAGACCCAGTACTTC
>TRBJ2-5|TRBV5-1|few|NA
CASRMAGDRSETQYF
TGCGCCAGCCGTATGGCCGGGGATCGGTCGGAGACCCAGTACTTC
>TRBJ2-1|TRBV20-1|few|TRBD2
CSARDPASGNEQFF
TGCAGTGCTAGAGATCCCGCTAGCGGCAATGAGCAGTTCTTC
>TRBJ2-1|TRBV20-1|many|TRBD2
CSATPGGASSYNEQFF
TGCAGTGCTACCCCCGGGGGGGCTAGCTCCTACAATGAGCAGTTCTTC
>TRBJ2-1|TRBV10-3|NA|NA
CAISESRRVSADEQFF
TGTGCCATCAGTGAGTCCCGCAGGGTATCGGCCGATGAGCAGTTCTTC
>TRBJ2-1|TRBV6-5|few|NA
CASSRGNNEQFF
TGTGCCAGCAGCCGTGGCAACAATGAGCAGTTCTTC
>TRBJ2-3|TRBV20-1|NA|TRBD2
CSARDEQRGFYTQYF
TGCAGTGCTAGAGATGAGCAGCGGGGGTTTTATACGCAGTATTTT
>TRBJ2-2|TRBV11-3|NA|NA
CASSPGLGGGTGELFF
TGTGCCAGCAGCCCCGGACTAGGGGGGGGCACCGGGGAGCTGTTTTTT
>TRBJ2-7|TRBV7-9|NA|NA
CASSLEREQYF
TGTGCCAGCAGCTTGGAGCGAGAGCAGTACTTC
>TRBJ2-3|TRBV6-1|few|NA
CASRTGVPYF
TGTGCCAGCCGAACGGGAGTTCCGTATTTT
>TRBJ2-3|TRBV7-9|NA|NA
CASSHGTTDTQYF
TGTGCCAGTAGTCATGGGACCACAGATACGCAGTATTTT
>TRBJ2-7|TRBV5-1|NA|NA
CASSLVAENYEQYF
TGCGCCAGCAGCTTGGTTGCGGAGAACTACGAGCAGTACTTC